This entry lists 14 T cell receptor beta chains sequenced from one sample in a study of vaccination effects on CD4 cells after COVID-19. The assay was immunoSEQ multiplex PCR, and TCRdb's table has in-frame clones only and misses some. Altogether about 35,000 clones are present, about two thirds being singletons, with the ten largest covering 4% to 5%. Isolating CD4+ T cells followed less than 11 days of culture. The antigens these receptors bind are not known. Material: CD4+ T cells from PBMCs cultured without peptide, obtained before COVID-19 vaccination. These receptors all stem from a human donor who received a COVID-19 vaccine.

This clone was observed a few times. J is TRBJ2-2 and V is TRBV7-9; D is ambiguous. The V end lost 6 bases, the J end lost 1 base, and 15 bases lay between the germline ends. The CDR3 sequence is 16 residues long. Germline values: CDR1 SEHNR, CDR2 FQNEAQ (reference sequence). The CDR3 DNA is TGTGCCAGCAGGAGGAATGTGGGAAGGAACACCGGGGAGCTGTTTTTT. Translating it yields CASRRNVGRNTGELFF.

The chain links TRBV7-2 to TRBJ2-7; 7 bases line up with TRBD2. Trimming took 0 bases from V and 2 from J; bases not matched to a gene: 1. The CDR3 is 14 residues long. Germline CDR1 SGHTA, CDR2 FQGNSA. CDR3 sequence reads: CASSLAGLTYEQYF. CDR3 nucleotides: TGTGCCAGCAGCTTAGCGGGACTAACCTACGAGCAGTACTTC.

In this sample, this clone turned up a few times. The chain links TRBV7-9 to TRBJ2-7, with 7 bases fitting TRBD1. The trim removed 4 bases at V and 0 bases at J, leaving 9 bases unmatched. The germline V gene encodes CDR1 SEHNR and CDR2 FQNEAQ (reference sequence). The CDR3 has 16 amino acids. The CDR3 protein is CASSSSKGQISYEQYF. DNA for the CDR3: TGTGCCAGCAGCTCGTCAAAGGGACAGATCTCCTACGAGCAGTACTTC.

Only one count was recorded for this clone. The rearrangement joins TRBV19 to TRBJ1-3; TRBD1 might be the D (5 bases). There are 15 residues in the CDR3. V was trimmed by 4 bases and J by 2 bases, leaving 12 bases between them. Germline-derived CDR1 and CDR2 are LNHDA and SQIVND (reference sequence). DNA for the CDR3: TGTGCCAGTAGTAGATTCGGGACCCCTGGAAACACCATATATTTT. It translates to CASSRFGTPGNTIYF.

This clone was picked up a small number of times. This chain's CDR3 is CASSTGTSGAISYNEQFF. The CDR3 nucleotides read TGTGCCAGCAGCACCGGGACTAGCGGGGCCATTTCCTACAATGAGCAGTTCTTC. The chain carries TRBV6-2 or TRBV6-3 and TRBJ2-1, with TRBD2 identical over 13 bases. Germline assignment: CDR1 MNHEY and CDR2 SVGEGT. This CDR3 has 18 residues. The ends lost 6 bases at V and 1 base at J; junction bases unmatched: 9.

The chain recombines TRBV6-4 with TRBJ2-1; 10 bases agree with TRBD1. The V gene's germline CDR1 is MRHNA and CDR2 SNTAGT. The V segment lost 6 bases and the J segment 6 bases; nucleotides outside the gene matches: 8. This CDR3 comprises 15 residues. The CDR3 DNA follows: TGTGCCAGCAGCCCTCGACAGGGGGCTCGCAATGAGCAGTTCTTC. This encodes CASSPRQGARNEQFF.

The chain carries TRBV10-2 and TRBJ2-5, with D unresolved. V lost 4 bases, J lost 4 bases, and 16 bases lay in between. From germline, CDR1 is WSHSY and CDR2 SAAADI. The CDR3 sequence is 15 residues long. CDR3 DNA: TGCGCCAGCAGTGCCTGGGCGGACGATAGAGAGACCCAGTACTTC. Residues: CASSAWADDRETQYF.

The chain is built from TRBV19 and TRBJ2-7, with 7 bases that match TRBD2. CDR3 length: 15 amino acids. Germline-derived CDR1 and CDR2 are LNHDA and SQIVND (reference sequence). Unmatched junction bases numbered 6, after V lost 1 base and J lost 3 bases. The CDR3 sequence: CASSIVSSGNYEQYF. The DNA for the CDR3 is TGTGCCAGTAGTATAGTGTCTAGCGGCAACTACGAGCAGTACTTC.

Here the CDR3 DNA reads TGTGCCAGCAGTGCCGGGAGCTCCTATAATTCACCCCTCCACTTT. This gives the protein CASSAGSSYNSPLHF. The V call is TRBV25-1, the J call TRBJ1-6, with D unclear. The CDR3 is 15 amino acids. Per the germline V gene, CDR1 is MGHDK and CDR2 is SYGVNS. Trimming stripped 4 bases from V and 0 bases from J, with 7 bases between.

This clone came up a few times. This rearrangement joins TRBV13 to TRBJ1-2, with 8 positions matching TRBD1. V shed 1 base, J shed 3 bases, and the junction held 1 base outside the gene matches. The V gene's germline CDR1 is PRHDT and CDR2 FYEKMQ (reference sequence). This CDR3 has 14 residues. The CDR3 DNA reads TGTGCCAGCAGCTTAGCGACAGGGGACTATGGCTACACCTTC. Translating gives CASSLATGDYGYTF. Full variable domain (rest looked up from reference TRBV13 and TRBJ1-2): AAGVIQSPRHLIKEKRETATLKCYPIPRHDTVYWYQQGPGQDPQFLISFYEKMQSDKGSIPDRFSAQQFSDYHSELNMSSLELGDSALYFCASSLATGDYGYTFGSGTRLTVV.

The chain couples TRBV15 to TRBJ1-5; weak D call: TRBD1 (6 bases). Germline loops: CDR1 LNHNV, CDR2 YYDKDF (reference sequence). The CDR3 runs 15 residues. Trimming removed 1 base at V and 4 bases at J, with 11 bases between. The CDR3 loop is CATSRGDTSNQPQHF. For the CDR3, the DNA is TGTGCCACCAGCAGAGGGGACACCTCGAATCAGCCCCAGCATTTT.

The chain employs TRBV7-2 and TRBJ2-1; 9 nucleotides align to TRBD2. There are 15 residues in the CDR3. Germline values: CDR1 SGHTA, CDR2 FQGNSA. Losses at the gene ends were 2 bases for V and 7 bases for J; bases not matched to a gene: 6. The CDR3 bases are TGTGCCAGCAGCTTAATAGGGACTAGCACAAATGAGCAGTTCTTC. This codes for CASSLIGTSTNEQFF.

This chain uses TRBV7-8 with TRBJ2-6; 8 bases align to TRBD1. CDR3 length: 19 amino acids. Germline lookup yields CDR1 SGHVS and CDR2 FQNEAQ. V dropped 0 bases and J dropped 3; count of bases not matched to a gene: 10. The CDR3 DNA sequence: TGTGCCAGCAGCTTAGCGGGTCCAGGGGGCTTAGGTGGGGCCAACGTCCTGACTTTC. It yields the protein CASSLAGPGGLGGANVLTF.

This rearrangement joins TRBV5-4 to TRBJ2-7; D may be TRBD1 or TRBD2 (5 bases each). CDR3 size: 14 residues. Germline CDR1 SGHNT, CDR2 YYREEE (reference sequence). The ends were cut back, 4 bases at V and 2 bases at J, with 13 bases in the middle. CDR3 in amino acids: CASSPRDGAYEQYF. DNA for the CDR3: TGTGCCAGCAGCCCCCGGGACGGAGCCTACGAGCAGTACTTC. Based on the CDR3 plus reference TRBV5-4 and TRBJ2-7, the full variable domain is ETGVTQSPTHLIKTRGQQVTLRCSSQSGHNTVSWYQQALGQGPQFIFQYYREEENGRGNFPPRFSGLQFPNYSSELNVNALELDDSALYLCASSPRDGAYEQYFGPGTRLTVT.